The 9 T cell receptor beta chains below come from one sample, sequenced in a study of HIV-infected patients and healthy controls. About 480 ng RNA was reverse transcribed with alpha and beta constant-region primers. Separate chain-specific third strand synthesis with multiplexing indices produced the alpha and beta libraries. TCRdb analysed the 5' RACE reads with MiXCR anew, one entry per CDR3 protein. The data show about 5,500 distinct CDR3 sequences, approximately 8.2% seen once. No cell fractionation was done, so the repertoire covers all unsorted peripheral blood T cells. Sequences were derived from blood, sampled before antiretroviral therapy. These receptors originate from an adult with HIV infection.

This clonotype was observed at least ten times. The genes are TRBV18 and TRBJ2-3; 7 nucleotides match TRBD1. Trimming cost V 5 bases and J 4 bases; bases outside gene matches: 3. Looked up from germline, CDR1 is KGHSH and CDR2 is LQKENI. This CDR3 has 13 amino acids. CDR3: CASSEGAADTQYF. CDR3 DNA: TGTGCCAGCTCAGAGGGGGCCGCAGATACGCAGTATTTT.

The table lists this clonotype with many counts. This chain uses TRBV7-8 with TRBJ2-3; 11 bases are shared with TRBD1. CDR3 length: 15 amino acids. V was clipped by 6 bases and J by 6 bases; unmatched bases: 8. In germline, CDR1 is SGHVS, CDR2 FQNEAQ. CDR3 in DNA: TGTGCCAGCAGAACGGGACAGGGGGAGCGGGATACGCAGTATTTT. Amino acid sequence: CASRTGQGERDTQYF.

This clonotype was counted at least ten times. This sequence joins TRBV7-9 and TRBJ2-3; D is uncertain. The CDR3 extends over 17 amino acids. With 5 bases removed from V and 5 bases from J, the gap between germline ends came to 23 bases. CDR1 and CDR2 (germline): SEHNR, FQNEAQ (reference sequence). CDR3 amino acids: CASSPRWADPNEDTQYF. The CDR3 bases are TGTGCCAGCAGCCCGAGGTGGGCAGACCCTAATGAAGATACGCAGTATTTT. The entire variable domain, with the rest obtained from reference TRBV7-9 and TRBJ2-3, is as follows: DTGVSQNPRHKITKRGQNVTFRCDPISEHNRLYWYRQTLGQGPEFLTYFQNEAQLEKSRLLSDRFSAERPKGSFSTLEIQRTEQGDSAMYLCASSPRWADPNEDTQYFGPGTRLTVL.

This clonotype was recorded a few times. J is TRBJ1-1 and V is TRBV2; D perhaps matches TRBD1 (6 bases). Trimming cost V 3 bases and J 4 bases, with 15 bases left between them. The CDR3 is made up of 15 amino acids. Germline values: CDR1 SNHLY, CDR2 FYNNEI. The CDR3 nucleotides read TGTGCCAGCAGTGACCCTCAGGGGAGGGGCACTGAAGCTTTCTTT. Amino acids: CASSDPQGRGTEAFF. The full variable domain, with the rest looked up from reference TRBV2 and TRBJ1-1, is EPEVTQTPSHQVTQMGQEVILRCVPISNHLYFYWYRQILGQKVEFLVSFYNNEISEKSEIFDDQFSVERPDGSNFTLKIRSTKLEDSAMYFCASSDPQGRGTEAFFGQGTRLTVV.

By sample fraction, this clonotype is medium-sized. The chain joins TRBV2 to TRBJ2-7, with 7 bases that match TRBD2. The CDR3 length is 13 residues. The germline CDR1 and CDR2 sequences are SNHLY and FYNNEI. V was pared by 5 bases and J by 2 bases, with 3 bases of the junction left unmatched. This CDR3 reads CASSRTSPYEQYV. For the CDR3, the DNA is TGTGCCAGCAGTCGGACTAGTCCCTACGAGCAGTACGTC.

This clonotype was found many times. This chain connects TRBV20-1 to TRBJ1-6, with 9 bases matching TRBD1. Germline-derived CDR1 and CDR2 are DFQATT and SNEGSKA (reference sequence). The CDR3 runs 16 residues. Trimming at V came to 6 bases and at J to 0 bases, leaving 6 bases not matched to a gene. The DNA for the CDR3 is TGCAGTGCAACGGACAGGGGACGCTCCTATAATTCACCCCTCCACTTT. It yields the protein CSATDRGRSYNSPLHF.

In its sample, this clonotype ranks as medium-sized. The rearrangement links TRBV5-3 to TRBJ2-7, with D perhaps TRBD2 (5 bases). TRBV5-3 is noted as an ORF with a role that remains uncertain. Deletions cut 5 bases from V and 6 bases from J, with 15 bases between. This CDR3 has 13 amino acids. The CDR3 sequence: CARSLTRAREQYV. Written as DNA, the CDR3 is TGTGCCAGAAGTCTAACGAGGGCTCGCGAGCAGTACGTC.

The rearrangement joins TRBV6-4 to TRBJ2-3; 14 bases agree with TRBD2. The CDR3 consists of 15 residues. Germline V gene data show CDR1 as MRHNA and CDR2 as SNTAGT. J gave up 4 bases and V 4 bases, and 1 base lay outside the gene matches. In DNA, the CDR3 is TGTGCCAGCAGTGCGACTAGCGGGGGGGCAGATACGCAGTATTTT. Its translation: CASSATSGGADTQYF.

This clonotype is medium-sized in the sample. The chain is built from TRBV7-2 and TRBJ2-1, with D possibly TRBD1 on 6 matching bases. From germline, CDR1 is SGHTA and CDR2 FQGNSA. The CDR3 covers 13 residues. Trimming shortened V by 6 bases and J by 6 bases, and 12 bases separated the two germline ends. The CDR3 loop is CASRLDRINEQFF. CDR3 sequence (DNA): TGTGCCAGCAGGCTCGACAGGATCAATGAGCAGTTCTTC.